The 28 T cell receptor beta chains reported below all come from one sample, sequenced in a study of CD8 T cells in Susac syndrome. Random-hexamer reverse transcription was applied to about 0.5 to 1 ug RNA. TCRdb re-called the immunoSEQ multiplex PCR reads with MiXCR, one entry per CDR3 protein. The sample shows around 300,000 distinct CDR3 sequences, around nine tenths of them seen only once. The sequenced sample was CD8+ T cells from PBMCs. All receptors derive from a human donor with multiple sclerosis.

The J gene is TRBJ2-1, the V gene TRBV11-2; D is perhaps TRBD2 (6 bases). This CDR3 comprises 14 residues. The germline V and J ends were trimmed by 1 base and 11 bases, with 15 bases remaining between them. Per the germline V gene, CDR1 is SGHAT and CDR2 is FQNNGV. The DNA for the CDR3 is TGTGCCAGCAGCTTAGCCCAGATTAGCGGTAAGCAGTTCTTC. Amino acid sequence: CASSLAQISGKQFF.

The rearrangement uses TRBV28 and TRBJ1-2, with D unresolved. V was pared by 4 bases and J by 5 bases, with 14 bases between. The CDR3 sequence is 14 residues long. Germline V lookup: CDR1 MDHEN, CDR2 SYDVKM. This CDR3 is CASSSPLWVYGYTF. DNA of the CDR3: TGTGCCAGCAGTTCCCCCTTGTGGGTGTATGGCTACACCTTC.

This clonotype was seen a single time. The chain has TRBV20-1 and TRBJ2-7; D may be TRBD2 (7 bases). This CDR3 has 14 residues. In germline, CDR1 is DFQATT, CDR2 SNEGSKA (reference sequence). With 0 bases removed from V and 4 bases from J, the gap between germline ends came to 13 bases. CDR3 sequence reads: CSARDQGRGYEQYF. The DNA for the CDR3 is TGCAGTGCTAGAGATCAGGGGAGGGGATACGAGCAGTACTTC.

V is TRBV7-2 and J is TRBJ2-7; 10 bases align to TRBD1. V lost 2 bases to trimming and J lost 4 bases; unmatched junction nucleotides: 5. The V gene's germline CDR1 is SGHTA and CDR2 FQGNSA. The CDR3 has 15 amino acids. CDR3 nucleotides: TGTGCCAGCAGCTTACGGGACAGGGGCCCTTACGAGCAGTACTTC. Amino acids: CASSLRDRGPYEQYF.

This clonotype was counted a single time. The rearrangement joins TRBV9 to TRBJ2-3; D perhaps matches TRBD2 (7 bases). Germline CDR1 reads SGDLS; CDR2 reads YYNGEE. The CDR3 has 15 residues. Deletions cut 2 bases from V and 2 bases from J, with 12 bases between. The CDR3 nucleotides read TGTGCCAGCAGCGTTGGGGGGGCCCTCACAGATACGCAGTATTTT. It encodes CASSVGGALTDTQYF.

The gene calls are TRBV5-1 and TRBJ2-3, with 8 bases lining up with TRBD2. The J segment lost 5 bases and the V segment lost 0 bases, leaving 8 bases of the junction unmatched. This CDR3 has 16 residues. Per germline, CDR1 SGHRS and CDR2 YFSETQ. CDR3 DNA sequence: TGCGCCAGCAGCTTGGAGTTGCGGGGGGCGGGAGATACGCAGTATTTT. It is translated as CASSLELRGAGDTQYF.

This clonotype was observed once. This chain joins TRBV5-4 and TRBJ1-2; TRBD1 agrees at 10 bases. CDR1 and CDR2 from the germline V gene are SGHNT and YYREEE (reference sequence). This CDR3 spans 13 amino acids. With 4 bases clipped from V and 5 bases from J, the junction kept 2 bases outside the gene matches. The CDR3 DNA reads as TGTGCCAGCAGCGGGGACAGGGGTTATGGCTACACCTTC. Amino acids: CASSGDRGYGYTF.

The chain is built from TRBV3-1 and TRBJ2-3; 11 nucleotides agree with TRBD2. V trimming: 1 base; J trimming: 6 bases; junction bases outside the gene matches: 12. This CDR3 has 18 residues. Germline V gene data show CDR1 as LGHDT and CDR2 as YNNKEL (reference sequence). The CDR3 DNA reads TGTGCCAGCAGCCAAGGCCCGACTAGCGGGGAAGGGTGTGATACGCAGTATTTT. Translation gives CASSQGPTSGEGCDTQYF.

The chain combines TRBV29-1 with TRBJ2-3, with 12 bases lining up with TRBD2. Per the germline V gene, CDR1 is SQVTM and CDR2 is ANQGSEA. The length of the CDR3 is 18 residues. V trimming: 0 bases; J trimming: 6 bases; junction bases outside the gene matches: 13. CDR3 in amino acids: CSVEDNGLAGFEPDTQYF. The DNA for the CDR3 is TGCAGCGTTGAAGATAACGGACTAGCGGGGTTCGAGCCCGATACGCAGTATTTT.

The rearrangement joins TRBV7-9 to TRBJ2-1; 9 bases match TRBD2. Unmatched junction bases numbered 8, after V lost 4 bases and J lost 7 bases. The CDR3 sequence is 15 residues long. Germline V gene data show CDR1 as SEHNR and CDR2 as FQNEAQ (reference sequence). This chain's CDR3 is CASSSLAGSGNEQFF. DNA for the CDR3: TGTGCCAGCAGCTCCCTAGCGGGGTCGGGGAATGAGCAGTTCTTC.

The chain couples TRBV5-8 to TRBJ2-7; unclear D gene. The CDR3 totals 12 residues. Germline V gene lookup returns CDR1 SGHTS and CDR2 YDEGEE. Deletions cut 5 bases from V and 2 bases from J, with 8 bases between. The CDR3 loop is CASRDAAYEQYF. As DNA, the CDR3 is TGTGCCAGCAGAGACGCAGCCTACGAGCAGTACTTC.

CDR3 DNA sequence: TGTGCCAGCAGTTTTTGGTCCGGTCTAAGGACCTTC. Translated, it gives CASSFWSGLRTF. The rearrangement joins TRBV28 to TRBJ1-2; no firm D call. Trimming took off 3 bases at V and 14 bases at J, with 16 bases between the two ends. There are 12 residues in the CDR3. CDR1 and CDR2 (germline): MDHEN, SYDVKM.

This clonotype has just one count. The chain is built from TRBV4-3 and TRBJ2-5, with D perhaps assigned TRBD1 or TRBD2 (5 bases each). Germline V gene sequence: CDR1 LGHNA, CDR2 YSLEER. V lost 2 bases, J lost 5 bases, and 15 bases lay in between. The CDR3 totals 15 residues. The CDR3 DNA reads TGCGCCAGCAGCCAAATCCGGGGCATCGAGGAGACCCAGTACTTC. Protein product: CASSQIRGIEETQYF.

V and J are TRBV29-1 and TRBJ2-2; 8 bases map to TRBD2. The V and J ends lost 4 bases and 4 bases, in that order; junction bases with no gene match: 8. The CDR3 has 15 amino acids. In germline, CDR1 is SQVTM, CDR2 ANQGSEA. The CDR3 here is CSVGGGAGVTGELFF. The DNA of the CDR3 is TGCAGCGTTGGGGGCGGAGCGGGGGTCACCGGGGAGCTGTTTTTT.

CDR3 in DNA: TGTGCCATCAGTGAGGGCTTGGACGAGCAGTACTTC. It encodes CAISEGLDEQYF. The chain recombines TRBV10-3 with TRBJ2-7, with D unresolved. Germline CDR1 reads ENHRY; CDR2 reads SYGVKD. V lost 2 bases to trimming and J lost 5 bases, with 7 bases between them. The CDR3 length is 12 residues.

In nucleotides, the CDR3 is TGCGCCAGCAGCTTGAAAACAGGGGGCATAGATACGCAGTATTTT. Residues: CASSLKTGGIDTQYF. The chain uses TRBV5-1 and TRBJ2-3; 9 nucleotides match TRBD1. Germline loops: CDR1 SGHRS, CDR2 YFSETQ. This CDR3 region has 15 residues. J lost 5 bases, V lost 1 base, and 5 bases had no gene match.

V usage is TRBV14 and J usage is TRBJ2-5; 8 bases are a match to TRBD1. V gave up 6 bases and J gave up 5 bases; unmatched junction bases: 5. The CDR3 sequence is 13 residues long. Germline V gene lookup returns CDR1 SGHDN and CDR2 FVKESK. CDR3 loop: CASRGQGNETQYF. CDR3 nucleotides: TGTGCCAGCAGAGGACAGGGCAATGAGACCCAGTACTTC. The full variable domain, its missing parts supplied by reference TRBV14 and TRBJ2-5, is EAGVTQFPSHSVIEKGQTVTLRCDPISGHDNLYWYRRVMGKEIKFLLHFVKESKQDESGMPNNRFLAERTGGTYSTLKVQPAELEDSGVYFCASRGQGNETQYFGPGTRLLVL.

The V gene is TRBV30, the J gene TRBJ1-5, with unresolved D. V lost 1 base, J lost 7 bases, and 8 bases lay in between. Germline V CDR1 and CDR2: GTSNPN, SVGIG (reference sequence). The CDR3 totals 12 residues. The CDR3 DNA is TGTGCCTGGAGTGCCACTGGCCAGCCCCAGCATTTT. Translating it yields CAWSATGQPQHF.

The J gene is TRBJ2-1, the V gene TRBV10-3; D not resolved. Germline CDR1 reads ENHRY; CDR2 reads SYGVKD. The CDR3 covers 16 residues. The V gene lost 1 base and the J gene lost 1 base, with 11 bases spanning the gap. The CDR3 DNA reads as TGTGCCATCAGTGAGTTAACAGCCGCTTCCTACAATGAGCAGTTCTTC. It encodes CAISELTAASYNEQFF.

The chain couples TRBV7-6 to TRBJ2-2; D call uncertain. CDR1 and CDR2 from the germline V gene are SGHVS and FNYEAQ. The V end lost 5 bases, the J end lost 0 bases, and 7 bases lay between the germline ends. The CDR3 is 14 amino acids. For the CDR3, the DNA is TGTGCCAGCAGCCAAACAGCGAACACCGGGGAGCTGTTTTTT. Amino acids: CASSQTANTGELFF.

The chain employs TRBV28 and TRBJ2-7; D uncertain. The CDR3 consists of 13 residues. Trimming removed 5 bases at V and 3 bases at J, with 11 bases between. CDR1 is MDHEN, CDR2 SYDVKM, per germline. The CDR3 bases are TGTGCCAGCAGTCCCCCTCATCGCTACGAGCAGTACTTC. Translation gives CASSPPHRYEQYF.

This clonotype was counted a single time. J is TRBJ1-6 and V is TRBV5-6, with TRBD1 matching 10 bases. With V trimmed by 4 bases and J by 8 bases, 6 bases remained unmatched. This CDR3 is built from 15 residues. Germline-derived CDR1 and CDR2 are SGHDT and YYEEEE. The CDR3: CASSKPGTGDSPLHF. CDR3 nucleotides: TGTGCCAGCAGCAAGCCCGGGACAGGGGATTCACCCCTCCACTTT.

The CDR3 sequence is CASSLLGGPRGNTEAFF. The CDR3 DNA reads as TGTGCCAGCAGTTTATTGGGCGGACCCCGGGGGAACACTGAAGCTTTCTTT. The gene calls are TRBV27 and TRBJ1-1; D not resolved. The V end lost 1 base, the J end lost 1 base, and 16 bases lay between the germline ends. CDR1 is MNHEY and CDR2 is SMNVEV in the germline V gene (reference sequence). The CDR3 runs 17 residues.

The rearrangement uses TRBV27 and TRBJ2-5; D is unresolved. The CDR3 spans 13 residues. V was pared by 6 bases and J by 3 bases, with 11 bases between. CDR1 and CDR2 (germline): MNHEY, SMNVEV (reference sequence). CDR3 protein: CASSPNPKETQYF. As DNA, the CDR3 is TGTGCCAGCAGCCCGAACCCGAAAGAGACCCAGTACTTC.

The chain recombines TRBV28 with TRBJ2-4, with D perhaps being TRBD1 or TRBD2 (5 bases each). CDR1 MDHEN and CDR2 SYDVKM come from the germline V gene. The CDR3 covers 15 residues. V was shortened by 8 bases and J by 8 bases, with 22 bases between the two germline ends. The CDR3 region has the DNA TGTGCCAGCGGAACTATCGGGACCGGGCGTCACATTCAGTACTTC. It is translated as CASGTIGTGRHIQYF.

The genes are TRBV4-2 and TRBJ1-2, with unresolved D. Germline assignment: CDR1 LGHNA and CDR2 YNFKEQ. The CDR3 sequence is 18 residues long. Trimming removed 1 base from V and 8 bases from J, with 26 bases in between. Written as DNA, the CDR3 is TGTGCCAGCAGCCAAGGCTCTTCCCCGGGATTGGGGAACCTCGGCTACACCTTC. It specifies CASSQGSSPGLGNLGYTF.

The chain joins TRBV4-1 to TRBJ2-7; 12 bases align to TRBD1. The germline V gene encodes CDR1 MGHRA and CDR2 YSYEKL. V shed 3 bases, J shed 5 bases, and the junction held 8 bases outside the gene matches. The length of the CDR3 is 16 residues. CDR3 sequence: CASSQVPGQGANEQYF. The CDR3, as DNA: TGCGCCAGCAGCCAGGTCCCGGGACAGGGGGCAAACGAGCAGTACTTC.

This clonotype was detected only a few times. The chain carries TRBV27 and TRBJ2-5, with 9 bases that match TRBD1. Trimming took 3 bases from V and 4 from J; bases not matched to a gene: 3. This CDR3 comprises 14 residues. The germline gives CDR1 MNHEY, CDR2 SMNVEV (reference sequence). This CDR3 is CASSLGQGLETQYF. The CDR3 nucleotides are TGTGCCAGCAGTTTGGGACAGGGATTAGAGACCCAGTACTTC.